The T cell receptor (beta chain) under discussion was sequenced for a study of blood T cell repertoires in COVID-19. Across the whole study: Specimens from acute and convalescent COVID-19 originated in the United States, Italy and Spain.

This clone was detected only once. Germline-derived CDR1 and CDR2 are SGDLS and YYNGEE. The CDR3 is made up of 16 amino acids. V was shortened by 0 bases and J by 4 bases, with 14 bases between the two germline ends. Repertoires were generated with immunoSEQ multiplex PCR, while TCRdb's copy carries only in-frame clones and drops some. Here the sample spans approximately 84,000 clones, about 90% being singletons. The chain recombines TRBV9 with TRBJ1-3, with D maybe TRBD1 (5 bases). Sample: peripheral blood. This receptor was identified in a human donor with active COVID-19. The donor label of this sample is uncertain. For the CDR3, the DNA is TGTGCCAGCAGCGTAGACGGCAGGGTCCTCGGAAACACCATATATTTT. This codes for CASSVDGRVLGNTIYF.